The 8 T cell receptor beta chains reported below all come from one sample, sequenced in a study of PD-L1 blockade in urothelial cancer. Some clones are missing from TCRdb's copy, which holds only in-frame ones; the method was immunoSEQ multiplex PCR. The sample comprises approximately 100,000 clones, roughly nine tenths of which are singletons, and about 0.91% rests with the top ten. This specimen consisted of PBMCs, obtained around atezolizumab (anti-PD-L1) treatment. The source of these receptors is a woman aged 80 or older with urothelial cancer.

V is TRBV9 and J is TRBJ1-2, with TRBD1 matching 10 bases. Unmatched junction bases numbered 6, after V lost 1 base and J lost 6 bases. The germline gives CDR1 SGDLS, CDR2 YYNGEE. This CDR3 is built from 15 residues. CDR3 amino acids: CASSVPGQGWNGYTF. CDR3 in DNA: TGTGCCAGCAGCGTACCGGGACAGGGGTGGAATGGCTACACCTTC.

The chain couples TRBV12-5 to TRBJ2-1; TRBD2 aligns across 10 bases. The germline V gene encodes CDR1 LGHNT and CDR2 FRNRAP. The CDR3 contains 13 residues. V dropped 8 bases and J dropped 8; count of bases not matched to a gene: 6. CDR3 residues: CASRLAGAHEQFF. The CDR3 region has the DNA TGTGCTAGTCGGCTAGCGGGAGCCCATGAGCAGTTCTTC.

The chain carries TRBV6-6 and TRBJ1-2, with TRBD1 identical over 7 bases. The CDR3 is 15 amino acids. The V and J ends lost 0 bases and 4 bases, in that order; junction bases with no gene match: 5. Germline loops: CDR1 MNHNY, CDR2 SVGAGI (reference sequence). CDR3 sequence (DNA): TGTGCCAGCAGTTACTCGAGACAGGGTTCCTATGGCTACACCTTC. Translated: CASSYSRQGSYGYTF.

This chain joins TRBV4-2 and TRBJ1-5; D unclear. The CDR3 has 13 residues. In germline, CDR1 is LGHNA, CDR2 YNFKEQ. Trimming took off 5 bases at V and 5 bases at J, with 10 bases between the two ends. The CDR3 is CASSKAEYQPQHF. The CDR3 DNA follows: TGTGCCAGCAGCAAGGCGGAATATCAGCCCCAGCATTTT.

The chain combines TRBV27 with TRBJ1-2; D remains ambiguous. Germline-derived CDR1 and CDR2 are MNHEY and SMNVEV (reference sequence). The V end was cut by 5 bases, the J end by 2 bases, with 9 bases between. The CDR3 spans 13 residues. The CDR3 DNA sequence: TGTGCCAGCAGTCCTTCAGCGAACTATGGCTACACCTTC. It encodes CASSPSANYGYTF.

This sequence joins TRBV9 and TRBJ2-1, with 7 bases fitting TRBD2. V lost 4 bases to trimming and J lost 1 base; unmatched junction nucleotides: 14. The CDR3 has 18 residues. The germline CDR1 and CDR2 sequences are SGDLS and YYNGEE. CDR3 sequence: CASSPQPLAETSYNEQFF. The CDR3 DNA sequence: TGTGCCAGCAGCCCCCAACCCCTAGCGGAGACGTCCTACAATGAGCAGTTCTTC. Based on the CDR3 plus reference TRBV9 and TRBJ2-1, the full variable domain is DSGVTQTPKHLITATGQRVTLRCSPRSGDLSVYWYQQSLDQGLQFLIQYYNGEERAKGNILERFSAQQFPDLHSELNLSSLELGDSALYFCASSPQPLAETSYNEQFFGPGTRLTVL.

This chain links TRBV5-8 with TRBJ2-1; no definite D call. From germline, CDR1 is SGHTS and CDR2 YDEGEE. The CDR3 runs 17 residues. The ends were cut back, 0 bases at V and 1 base at J, with 14 bases in the middle. The CDR3 spells CASSLVVLGFSYNEQFF. The CDR3 DNA reads TGTGCCAGCAGCTTGGTAGTCCTAGGTTTTTCCTACAATGAGCAGTTCTTC.

A single count supports this clone. In nucleotides, the CDR3 is TGTGCCAGCAGCACGACAGGGGGGGCAGATACGCAGTATTTT. It yields the protein CASSTTGGADTQYF. The gene calls are TRBV28 and TRBJ2-3; 9 nucleotides match TRBD1. This CDR3 contains 14 residues. From germline, CDR1 is MDHEN and CDR2 SYDVKM. The J segment lost 4 bases and the V segment lost 6 bases, leaving 5 bases of the junction unmatched.